These 23 T cell receptor beta chains were sequenced from one sample in a study of T cells after yellow fever vaccination. MiXCR was run by TCRdb on the 5' RACE reads, yielding one entry per CDR3 protein. Of 450,000 to 600,000 distinct CDR3 sequences in the sample, roughly a sixth were seen once. This material consisted of PBMCs, taken more than 4 days after the first yellow fever vaccination. The receptors here all came from a young man who received the YFV17D yellow fever vaccine.

The chain carries TRBV4-3 and TRBJ2-3; a weak D match, TRBD1 (6 bases). The CDR3 loop spans 14 amino acids. Looked up from germline, CDR1 is LGHNA and CDR2 is YSLEER. Deletions cut 1 base from V and 6 bases from J, with 11 bases between. The CDR3 DNA reads TGCGCCAGCAGCCAAGTAGGGGGACGGGATACGCAGTATTTT. This gives the protein CASSQVGGRDTQYF.

In its sample, this clonotype was seen many times. The CDR3 sequence is CASSIRYNPNTEAFF. DNA of the CDR3: TGTGCCAGTAGTATACGTTACAACCCGAACACTGAAGCTTTCTTT. The V gene is TRBV19, the J gene TRBJ1-1; no definite D call. The V gene lost 2 bases and the J gene lost 1 base, with 11 bases spanning the gap. The CDR3 sequence is 15 residues long. Looked up from germline, CDR1 is LNHDA and CDR2 is SQIVND (reference sequence).

This clonotype was counted between two and nine times. The V and J genes are TRBV30 and TRBJ1-1; possible D gene TRBD1, 5 bases. The CDR3 is 12 amino acids. V was shortened by 7 bases and J by 7 bases, with 16 bases between the two germline ends. Germline V gives CDR1 GTSNPN, CDR2 SVGIG (reference sequence). In DNA form, the CDR3 reads TGTGCCTACGAGTTTCGGGGGGGTGAAGCTTTCTTT. It is translated as CAYEFRGGEAFF.

The chain carries TRBV20-1 and TRBJ2-6; either TRBD1 or TRBD2 may supply D (5 bases each). CDR3 size: 17 residues. The V gene's germline CDR1 is DFQATT and CDR2 SNEGSKA (reference sequence). V dropped 6 bases and J dropped 0 bases, with 18 bases sitting between them. CDR3 sequence reads: CSAVYRDLNSGANVLTF. The CDR3 DNA reads as TGCAGTGCCGTTTACCGGGACCTTAACTCTGGGGCCAACGTCCTGACTTTC.

CDR3 sequence reads: CASSLDKGDGDTEAFF. CDR3 DNA: TGTGCCAGCAGCTTAGATAAGGGCGATGGAGACACTGAAGCTTTCTTT. The chain combines TRBV7-9 with TRBJ1-1; D gene uncertain. From germline, CDR1 is SEHNR and CDR2 FQNEAQ (reference sequence). The V and J ends lost 1 base and 3 bases respectively, with 15 bases between them. The CDR3 totals 16 residues.

The chain carries TRBV7-3 and TRBJ2-3; D tentatively reads TRBD1 or TRBD2 (6 bases each). Trimming removed 3 bases at V and 4 bases at J, with 20 bases between. This CDR3 is 17 amino acids long. Germline V gene data show CDR1 as SGHTA and CDR2 as FQGTGA. This chain's CDR3 is CASSLNPPGALPDTQYF. Here the CDR3 DNA reads TGTGCCAGCAGCTTGAACCCCCCGGGGGCCCTTCCAGATACGCAGTATTTT.

The chain recombines TRBV10-1 with TRBJ2-2; the match to TRBD1 covers 7 bases. The trim removed 5 bases at V and 7 bases at J, leaving 10 bases unmatched. This CDR3 spans 15 amino acids. Germline V CDR1 and CDR2: WNHNN, SYGVQD (reference sequence). The CDR3 nucleotides are TGCGCCAGCAGTAAGGGGACAGAGGGCGGCGGGGAGCTGTTTTTT. Its protein is CASSKGTEGGGELFF.

This clonotype turned up a few times. The chain recombines TRBV7-2 with TRBJ1-4; D gene unclear. The CDR3 runs 15 residues. Trimming removed 3 bases from V and 5 bases from J, with 13 bases in between. Looked up from germline, CDR1 is SGHTA and CDR2 is FQGNSA. CDR3: CASSFQEGLNEKLFF. The CDR3 DNA reads TGTGCCAGCAGCTTTCAGGAAGGGCTAAATGAAAAACTGTTTTTT.

This clonotype was picked up a small number of times. V gene TRBV5-1 combines with J gene TRBJ1-1, with no clear D. Per the germline V gene, CDR1 is SGHRS and CDR2 is YFSETQ. The V end lost 1 base, the J end lost 1 base, and 14 bases lay between the germline ends. CDR3 length equals 16 residues. CDR3 sequence: CASSLSLGRANTEAFF. As DNA, the CDR3 is TGCGCCAGCAGCTTGAGTCTGGGAAGAGCGAACACTGAAGCTTTCTTT.

The chain couples TRBV5-1 to TRBJ1-1; no reliable D call. This CDR3 contains 13 residues. V lost 6 bases to trimming and J lost 4 bases, with 13 bases between them. Germline assignment: CDR1 SGHRS and CDR2 YFSETQ. The CDR3 nucleotides read TGCGCCAGCACAAAGGACTCTTTCACTGAAGCTTTCTTT. Translating gives CASTKDSFTEAFF.

V is TRBV18 and J is TRBJ1-2, with D hard to call. Germline loops: CDR1 KGHSH, CDR2 LQKENI. The V end was cut by 3 bases, the J end by 5 bases, with 13 bases between. The CDR3 extends over 14 amino acids. DNA for the CDR3: TGTGCCAGCTCACCCCCCGGCGGGCCATATGGCTACACCTTC. Encoded protein: CASSPPGGPYGYTF.

This clonotype came up a few times. The chain uses TRBV18 and TRBJ1-6, with 10 bases lining up with TRBD1. The CDR3 has 15 residues. V dropped 0 bases and J dropped 10; count of bases not matched to a gene: 3. Germline lookup yields CDR1 KGHSH and CDR2 LQKENI. This CDR3 is CASSPPGTGVSPLHF. As DNA, the CDR3 is TGTGCCAGCTCACCACCCGGGACAGGGGTCTCACCCCTCCACTTT.

The rearrangement uses TRBV6-2 or TRBV6-3 and TRBJ2-1; 7 positions agree with TRBD2. Losses at the gene ends were 0 bases for V and 7 bases for J; bases not matched to a gene: 12. Germline V lookup: CDR1 MNHEY, CDR2 SVGEGT. The CDR3 covers 17 residues. The CDR3 reads CASSYSKQRGLENEQFF. For the CDR3, the DNA is TGTGCCAGCAGTTACTCGAAGCAGCGGGGCCTGGAAAATGAGCAGTTCTTC.

In its sample, this clonotype was seen many times. The V gene is TRBV6-5, the J gene TRBJ2-7, with D hard to call. The CDR3 sequence is 11 residues long. Germline loops: CDR1 MNHEY, CDR2 SVGAGI. With 1 base removed from V and 3 bases from J, the gap between germline ends came to 1 base. The CDR3 region is CASSYFYEQYF. In DNA form, the CDR3 reads TGTGCCAGCAGTTACTTCTACGAGCAGTACTTC.

The chain is built from TRBV30 and TRBJ2-3; D may be TRBD1 or TRBD2 (6 bases each). The germline gives CDR1 GTSNPN, CDR2 SVGIG (reference sequence). This CDR3 has 14 amino acids. Between the trimmed V and J ends, which lost 0 bases and 2 bases, there was a span of 9 bases. CDR3 DNA sequence: TGTGCCTGGAGTGTATCGGGGGCCACAGATACGCAGTATTTT. It encodes CAWSVSGATDTQYF.

Only a few counts were recorded for this clonotype. The V gene is TRBV7-6, the J gene TRBJ1-3; 7 bases are a match to TRBD1. Per the germline V gene, CDR1 is SGHVS and CDR2 is FNYEAQ. V was clipped by 3 bases and J by 0 bases; unmatched bases: 5. CDR3 length: 16 amino acids. This chain's CDR3 is CASSFNQGDSGNTIYF. For the CDR3, the DNA is TGTGCCAGCAGCTTCAACCAGGGGGACTCTGGAAACACCATATATTTT. Combining the CDR3 with reference TRBV7-6 and TRBJ1-3 gives the whole variable domain GAGVSQSPRYKVTKRGQDVALRCDPISGHVSLYWYRQALGQGPEFLTYFNYEAQQDKSGLPNDRFSAERPEGSISTLTIQRTEQRDSAMYRCASSFNQGDSGNTIYFGEGSWLTVV.

V usage is TRBV12-5 and J usage is TRBJ1-1, with 10 bases fitting TRBD1. Germline assignment: CDR1 LGHNT and CDR2 FRNRAP. V lost 5 bases and J lost 1; bases outside the gene matches: 4. The CDR3 loop spans 15 amino acids. As DNA, the CDR3 is TGTGCTAGTGGTGTGGGACAGGGGCCGAACACTGAAGCTTTCTTT. This codes for CASGVGQGPNTEAFF.

The chain is built from TRBV4-1 and TRBJ1-2, with D perhaps matching TRBD1 (6 bases). The V gene lost 2 bases and the J gene lost 4 bases, with 14 bases spanning the gap. Germline V lookup: CDR1 MGHRA, CDR2 YSYEKL. This CDR3 spans 15 amino acids. CDR3 coding DNA: TGCGCCAGCAGCCAACCGGGGGCGGTGGGCTATGGCTACACCTTC. Residues: CASSQPGAVGYGYTF.

The genes are TRBV12-3 or TRBV12-4 and TRBJ1-1; TRBD1 matches at 7 bases. The CDR3 consists of 14 residues. V gave up 6 bases and J gave up 5 bases; unmatched junction bases: 9. The CDR3 sequence: CASRSRGLMTEAFF. The CDR3 DNA reads TGTGCCAGCAGGTCAAGGGGGCTCATGACTGAAGCTTTCTTT.

This clonotype was counted a few times. The chain has TRBV9 and TRBJ2-5; 9 bases fit TRBD2. The CDR3 runs to 16 residues. V shed 0 bases and J 1 base; nucleotides not matched to a gene: 4. Germline CDR1 SGDLS, CDR2 YYNGEE. The CDR3 sequence: CASSVGSAGGQETQYF. Written as DNA, the CDR3 is TGTGCCAGCAGCGTAGGTTCAGCGGGGGGCCAAGAGACCCAGTACTTC.

This rearrangement joins TRBV5-1 to TRBJ2-3; 11 bases are a match to TRBD2. J was trimmed by 0 bases and V by 4 bases; bases with no gene match: 4. The CDR3 totals 16 residues. Germline V gives CDR1 SGHRS, CDR2 YFSETQ. Here the CDR3 reads CASSQGLAASTDTQYF. As DNA, the CDR3 is TGCGCCAGCAGCCAGGGACTAGCGGCTAGCACAGATACGCAGTATTTT.

A few counts support this clonotype. This chain connects TRBV28 to TRBJ2-3, with D maybe TRBD2 (5 bases). Germline V gives CDR1 MDHEN, CDR2 SYDVKM. Deletions cut 5 bases from V and 6 bases from J, with 21 bases between. This CDR3 comprises 16 residues. CDR3 nucleotide sequence: TGTGCCAGCAGTCCCCCCGGGTCTGGAGGTCACGATACGCAGTATTTT. Translated, it gives CASSPPGSGGHDTQYF.

The rearrangement links TRBV4-1 to TRBJ1-5; a possible D gene is TRBD1 (6 bases). Germline V lookup: CDR1 MGHRA, CDR2 YSYEKL. The ends were cut back, 0 bases at V and 9 bases at J, with 15 bases in the middle. This CDR3 region has 15 residues. The CDR3 DNA is TGCGCCAGCAGCCAAGATTTGGCAGGGGAGAGGCCCCAGCATTTT. It codes for CASSQDLAGERPQHF.